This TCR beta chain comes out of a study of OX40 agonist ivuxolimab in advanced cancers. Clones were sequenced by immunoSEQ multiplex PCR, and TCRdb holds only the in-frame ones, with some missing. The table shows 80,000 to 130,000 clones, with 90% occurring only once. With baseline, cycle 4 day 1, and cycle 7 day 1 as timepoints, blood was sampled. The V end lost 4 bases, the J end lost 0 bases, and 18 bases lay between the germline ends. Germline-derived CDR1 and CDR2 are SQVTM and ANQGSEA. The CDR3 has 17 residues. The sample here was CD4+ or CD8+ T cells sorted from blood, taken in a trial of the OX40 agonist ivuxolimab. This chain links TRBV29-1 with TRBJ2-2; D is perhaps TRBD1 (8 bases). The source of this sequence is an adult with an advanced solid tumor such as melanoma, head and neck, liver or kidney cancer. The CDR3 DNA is TGCAGCGTTGTTCTCACAGGGGGGGTTTCGAACACCGGGGAGCTGTTTTTT. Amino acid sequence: CSVVLTGGVSNTGELFF.